Following are 27 T cell receptor beta chains from one sample sequenced in a study of blood T cells in healthy people across ages. For the second PCR, which ran for 7 to 11 cycles, a sample-barcoded 5' primer and a J-beta primer mix were used. In TCRdb, the 5' RACE reads were re-called with MiXCR into one record per CDR3 protein. In the table there are approximately 770,000 distinct CDR3 sequences, roughly 60% of which are singletons. The sequenced material came from blood. The receptors originated from a man aged 30 to 45 in good health.

This clonotype was recorded many times. CDR3 in amino acids: CASSMRGQETQYF. Written as DNA, the CDR3 is TGTGCCAGCAGCATGCGGGGGCAGGAGACCCAGTACTTC. The chain uses TRBV6-5 and TRBJ2-5, with D possibly TRBD2 on 7 matching bases. The CDR3 runs 13 residues. The V gene's germline CDR1 is MNHEY and CDR2 SVGAGI. V lost 6 bases and J lost 5, with 13 bases in between.

The chain combines TRBV7-9 with TRBJ1-4, with TRBD1 identical over 9 bases. The CDR3 is made up of 15 amino acids. J gave up 4 bases and V 5 bases, and 5 bases lay outside the gene matches. CDR1 is SEHNR and CDR2 is FQNEAQ in the germline V gene (reference sequence). The CDR3 region has the DNA TGTGCCAGCAGCCCCTGGACAGGGGTTAATGAAAAACTGTTTTTT. It specifies CASSPWTGVNEKLFF.

This clonotype was seen only a few times. The chain employs TRBV5-1 and TRBJ2-5, with TRBD2 as a possible D gene (6 bases). Trimming took off 3 bases at V and 2 bases at J, with 11 bases between the two ends. Looked up from germline, CDR1 is SGHRS and CDR2 is YFSETQ. There are 14 residues in the CDR3. The CDR3 region has the DNA TGCGCCAGCAGCTCCCGGCTAGCGCAAGAGACCCAGTACTTC. It specifies CASSSRLAQETQYF.

This clonotype was seen more than once but under ten times. The V gene is TRBV6-2 or TRBV6-3, the J gene TRBJ2-7, with TRBD2 as a possible D gene (5 bases). This CDR3 is 14 amino acids long. With 5 bases removed from V and 0 bases from J, the gap between germline ends came to 11 bases. The germline V gene encodes CDR1 MNHEY and CDR2 SVGEGT. Written as DNA, the CDR3 is TGTGCCAGCAGTCGCCCGGGAAGCTCCTACGAGCAGTACTTC. The encoded protein is CASSRPGSSYEQYF.

This clonotype was seen more than once but under ten times. The genes are TRBV5-1 and TRBJ2-1, with 7 positions matching TRBD2. Germline V CDR1 and CDR2: SGHRS, YFSETQ. Trimming took 0 bases from V and 8 from J; bases not matched to a gene: 8. The CDR3 spans 15 residues. The CDR3 DNA reads TGCGCCAGCAGCTTGGCCGCGGGGGACGGGTATGAGCAGTTCTTC. Its protein product is CASSLAAGDGYEQFF.

The chain couples TRBV6-2 or TRBV6-3 to TRBJ2-1, with a possible D match to TRBD2 (6 bases). This CDR3 is 12 amino acids long. The V gene's germline CDR1 is MNHEY and CDR2 SVGEGT. V lost 6 bases and J 10 bases, leaving 13 bases between the germline ends. The CDR3 bases are TGTGCCAGCAGAAAGGGCGGGACGGAGCAGTTCTTC. This gives the protein CASRKGGTEQFF.

V is TRBV7-3 and J is TRBJ2-3; no firm D call. CDR1 is SGHTA and CDR2 is FQGTGA in the germline V gene. The length of the CDR3 is 12 residues. V was trimmed by 4 bases and J by 3 bases, leaving 5 bases between them. DNA of the CDR3: TGTGCCAGCAGCTCTGCGACAGATACGCAGTATTTT. Protein sequence: CASSSATDTQYF.

The V gene is TRBV9, the J gene TRBJ1-2; D may be TRBD1 (6 bases). This CDR3 is built from 18 residues. Germline-derived CDR1 and CDR2 are SGDLS and YYNGEE. Trimming shortened V by 0 bases and J by 2 bases, and 20 bases separated the two germline ends. The CDR3, as DNA: TGTGCCAGCAGCGTAGCGGGTTATGTGGGGGCCTTGAACTATGGCTACACCTTC. Translation: CASSVAGYVGALNYGYTF.

The V and J genes are TRBV29-1 and TRBJ2-3; 10 bases align to TRBD1. The CDR3 has 15 amino acids. The J segment lost 3 bases and the V segment lost 4 bases, leaving 7 bases of the junction unmatched. CDR1 SQVTM and CDR2 ANQGSEA come from the germline V gene. The CDR3 DNA reads as TGCAGCGTTGCAGAGACAGGGGGCGCAACAGATACGCAGTATTTT. This sequence encodes CSVAETGGATDTQYF.

The CDR3 loop is CASSPTDPLQAQPQHF. Here the CDR3 DNA reads TGTGCCAGCTCACCCACAGACCCATTACAGGCGCAGCCCCAGCATTTT. This chain joins TRBV18 and TRBJ1-5; a weak D match, TRBD1 (5 bases). In germline, CDR1 is KGHSH, CDR2 LQKENI. This CDR3 has 16 amino acids. Trimming shortened V by 3 bases and J by 7 bases, and 19 bases separated the two germline ends.

This chain connects TRBV27 to TRBJ2-1; D is ambiguous. Germline V gene sequence: CDR1 MNHEY, CDR2 SMNVEV (reference sequence). The CDR3 loop spans 11 amino acids. V was pared by 11 bases and J by 13 bases, with 18 bases between. CDR3 sequence (DNA): TGTGCCTCCGAAGGGTGGGGTGGACAGTTCTTC. It specifies CASEGWGGQFF.

This clonotype was picked up many times. The chain combines TRBV18 with TRBJ2-7; 8 bases map to TRBD1. After removal of 3 bases from V and 5 bases from J, the junction contained 12 bases not matched to a gene. Germline values: CDR1 KGHSH, CDR2 LQKENI. CDR3 length: 16 residues. This CDR3 is CASSPLLTGGLDEQYF. The CDR3 nucleotides are TGTGCCAGCTCACCCCTTTTAACAGGGGGACTGGACGAGCAGTACTTC.

As for this clonotype: One end of the junction is discordant with germline, which a read error may explain. The chain couples TRBV12-3 or TRBV12-4 to TRBJ1-2, with TRBD1 matching 10 bases. This CDR3 comprises 14 residues. CDR3: CASRVTGGDYGYTF. CDR3 in DNA: TGTGCTAGCAGAGTGACAGGGGGCGATTATGGCTACACCTTC.

This clonotype was counted between two and nine times. The chain recombines TRBV3-1 with TRBJ2-1; 13 bases fit TRBD2. The CDR3 loop spans 15 amino acids. Germline CDR1 LGHDT, CDR2 YNNKEL (reference sequence). V dropped 6 bases and J dropped 7; count of bases not matched to a gene: 6. The DNA for the CDR3 is TGTGCCAGCAGTCTCGGACTAGCGGGAGAGAATGAGCAGTTCTTC. It translates to CASSLGLAGENEQFF.

This sequence joins TRBV9 and TRBJ2-7, with 8 bases matching TRBD2. J was trimmed by 2 bases and V by 0 bases; bases with no gene match: 4. This CDR3 is 15 amino acids long. CDR1 and CDR2 from the germline V gene are SGDLS and YYNGEE. The CDR3 is CASSVDGTSPYEQYF. For the CDR3, the DNA is TGTGCCAGCAGCGTAGACGGGACTAGTCCCTACGAGCAGTACTTC. Supplemented by reference TRBV9 and TRBJ2-7, the full variable domain reads DSGVTQTPKHLITATGQRVTLRCSPRSGDLSVYWYQQSLDQGLQFLIQYYNGEERAKGNILERFSAQQFPDLHSELNLSSLELGDSALYFCASSVDGTSPYEQYFGPGTRLTVT.

The table lists this clonotype with a few counts. The rearrangement joins TRBV20-1 to TRBJ2-7; D is undetermined. Per the germline V gene, CDR1 is DFQATT and CDR2 is SNEGSKA (reference sequence). V shed 6 bases and J shed 3 bases, with 15 bases lying between them. This CDR3 has 13 amino acids. CDR3 residues: CSATGSRSYEQYF. For the CDR3, the DNA is TGCAGTGCCACTGGCAGCAGAAGCTACGAGCAGTACTTC.

V usage is TRBV10-3 and J usage is TRBJ1-4; 7 nucleotides agree with TRBD1. Germline CDR1 reads ENHRY; CDR2 reads SYGVKD. V dropped 6 bases and J dropped 3; count of bases not matched to a gene: 7. The CDR3 is 15 residues long. The CDR3 loop is CAIRERTGPNEKLFF. CDR3 sequence (DNA): TGTGCCATCAGAGAGAGGACAGGACCTAATGAAAAACTGTTTTTT.

This clonotype was picked up a small number of times. The chain joins TRBV20-1 to TRBJ2-5; 7 nucleotides align to TRBD2. The J call may be in error: the DNA end matches TRBJ2-7 better. The CDR3 sequence is 14 residues long. The germline CDR1 and CDR2 sequences are DFQATT and SNEGSKA (reference sequence). CDR3 nucleotides: TGCAGTGCTAGGATCGGTAGCGGGTCGTACGAGCAGTACTTC. It specifies CSARIGSGSYEQYF.

The chain links TRBV7-9 to TRBJ2-1; TRBD2 matches at 7 bases. Unmatched junction bases numbered 7, after V lost 5 bases and J lost 6 bases. This CDR3 spans 14 amino acids. Looked up from germline, CDR1 is SEHNR and CDR2 is FQNEAQ (reference sequence). The CDR3 spells CASSLGGYANEQFF. CDR3 bases: TGTGCCAGCAGCCTGGGGGGGTACGCCAATGAGCAGTTCTTC.

This clonotype was counted between two and nine times. The chain combines TRBV12-3 or TRBV12-4 with TRBJ2-5, with a possible D match to TRBD2 (6 bases). CDR3 length equals 9 residues. The V gene lost 8 bases and the J gene lost 12 bases, with 10 bases spanning the gap. CDR3 region: CASVRDKYF. The CDR3 DNA follows: TGTGCCAGCGTGCGGGATAAGTACTTC.

The chain couples TRBV5-1 to TRBJ2-7, with 8 bases aligning to TRBD2. The germline CDR1 and CDR2 sequences are SGHRS and YFSETQ. Germline trimming cut 8 bases from V and 5 bases from J; bases unmatched to any gene: 15. The length of the CDR3 is 15 residues. For the CDR3, the DNA is TGCGCCAGTCAAAGTGATGGACTAGCTTCCCACGAGCAGTACTTC. It is translated as CASQSDGLASHEQYF.

This clonotype was seen a handful of times. The chain is built from TRBV7-2 and TRBJ2-3; 11 nucleotides agree with TRBD2. This CDR3 region has 17 residues. CDR1 is SGHTA, CDR2 FQGNSA, per germline. The junction had 11 bases not matched to a gene; V was cut back by 5 bases and J by 4 bases. CDR3 region: CASSKLAGVPGADTQYF. CDR3 bases: TGTGCCAGCAGCAAACTAGCGGGGGTCCCGGGGGCAGATACGCAGTATTTT.

This sequence joins TRBV20-1 and TRBJ2-5; D perhaps matches TRBD1 (6 bases). The V end was cut by 4 bases, the J end by 1 base, with 13 bases between. The germline V gene has CDR1 DFQATT and CDR2 SNEGSKA (reference sequence). CDR3 length: 14 residues. CDR3 in DNA: TGCAGTGCTACCCCCAGCAGGGGCCAAGAGACCCAGTACTTC. It specifies CSATPSRGQETQYF.

The chain carries TRBV7-3 and TRBJ2-1; D remains ambiguous. The V gene lost 2 bases and the J gene lost 7 bases, with 9 bases spanning the gap. CDR1 SGHTA and CDR2 FQGTGA come from the germline V gene. The CDR3 is 13 residues long. The CDR3 is CASSLALGNEQFF. The CDR3 DNA is TGTGCCAGCAGCTTAGCTCTAGGAAATGAGCAGTTCTTC.

This clonotype came up once. The genes are TRBV15 and TRBJ1-2, with 8 nucleotides matching TRBD1. Germline assignment: CDR1 LNHNV and CDR2 YYDKDF (reference sequence). This CDR3 contains 16 residues. V shed 3 bases, J shed 7 bases, and the junction held 13 bases outside the gene matches. The CDR3 protein is CATSRGGVAGGGGYTF. CDR3 DNA: TGTGCCACCAGCAGGGGCGGCGTTGCAGGGGGCGGTGGCTACACCTTC.

The rearrangement links TRBV20-1 to TRBJ2-5; D call uncertain. V was trimmed by 6 bases and J by 5 bases, leaving 22 bases between them. This CDR3 has 15 residues. CDR1 and CDR2 (germline): DFQATT, SNEGSKA (reference sequence). Here the CDR3 reads CSAPGAVLRSETQYF. Here the CDR3 DNA reads TGCAGTGCCCCTGGTGCGGTGCTCCGATCGGAGACCCAGTACTTC.

This chain joins TRBV2 and TRBJ2-1; D is ambiguous. Germline V gives CDR1 SNHLY, CDR2 FYNNEI. The CDR3 runs 12 residues. V was clipped by 7 bases and J by 5 bases, with 9 bases between them. CDR3 sequence (DNA): TGTGCCAGCACCGGCTACAACAATGAGCAGTTCTTC. Amino acid sequence: CASTGYNNEQFF.